A selection of T cell receptor beta chains follows, all from one sample in a study of blood T cell repertoires in COVID-19. Sequencing was performed with immunoSEQ multiplex PCR; in TCRdb, only in-frame clones are kept and a portion is missing. Of about 140,000 clones listed, about 80% are singletons. Sample: peripheral blood. All receptors come from a human donor in a cohort sampled during active COVID-19. Each CDR3 is given with its conserved first and last residue. The D gene is left open where the match is weak. Clone sizes are given selectively: once, few, many, or a class where the clone is expanded.

d_gene	v_gene	j_gene	len	abundance	CDR3nt	CDR3aa
-	TRBV19	TRBJ2-1	16	-	TGTGCCAGTAGCCCAGATGGCTCAGTCTCCTACAATGAGCAGTTCTTC	CASSPDGSVSYNEQFF
TRBD1	TRBV24-1	TRBJ2-5	16	-	TGTGCCACCAGCTTAGGACAGGGGGCGCTTAGGGAGACCCAGTACTTC	CATSLGQGALRETQYF
TRBD1	TRBV5-1	TRBJ1-6	17	-	TGCGCCAGCAGCTTGGATGGGGGGACAGGGGGCCATTCACCCCTCCACTTT	CASSLDGGTGGHSPLHF
TRBD1	TRBV10-3	TRBJ1-4	14	-	TGTGCCATCAGTCAGGACAGGGTACGGGAAAAACTGTTTTTT	CAISQDRVREKLFF
TRBD2	TRBV29-1	TRBJ2-3	12	-	TGCAGCGCAGCGGGAGAGTCAGATACGCAGTATTTT	CSAAGESDTQYF
TRBD1	TRBV2	TRBJ2-5	13	-	TGTGCCAGCAGTGAGGACAGGGAAGAGACCCAGTACTTC	CASSEDREETQYF
-	TRBV5-4	TRBJ1-3	16	-	TGTGCCAGCAGCTTGGACAGGAGGGGCTCTGGAAACACCATATATTTT	CASSLDRRGSGNTIYF
-	TRBV20-1	TRBJ1-1	11	-	TGCAGTGCTAGAAGGGGATATGAAGCTTTCTTT	CSARRGYEAFF
-	TRBV10-3	TRBJ2-7	14	-	TGTGCCATCAGCGATTATCAGGGGTCCTACGAGCAGTACTTC	CAISDYQGSYEQYF
TRBD1	TRBV19	TRBJ1-1	16	-	TGTGCCAGTACCTCACGACAGGGTATCGGGAACACTGAAGCTTTCTTT	CASTSRQGIGNTEAFF
TRBD2	TRBV29-1	TRBJ2-1	11	-	TGCAGCGTGGAGGCCGGGACTAGCCCAGTCTTC	CSVEAGTSPVF
-	TRBV6-5	TRBJ1-2	14	few	TGTGCCAGCAGATTTACAGCTCCGGCATATGGCTACACCTTC	CASRFTAPAYGYTF
TRBD1	TRBV27	TRBJ2-7	14	-	TGTGCCAGCAGTTTGGGGGCAGGGGGCGACGAGCAGTACTTC	CASSLGAGGDEQYF
-	TRBV3-1/TRBV3-2	TRBJ2-1	14	few	TGTGCCAGCAGCCACGCCGCGGTCCTCCAATTACAGTTCTTC	CASSHAAVLQLQFF
TRBD2	TRBV6-6	TRBJ2-1	14	-	TGTGCCAGCAGAGCGGGAGGGCCCCACAATGAGCAGTTCTTC	CASRAGGPHNEQFF
TRBD2	TRBV7-6	TRBJ2-1	16	-	TGTGCCAGCAGCTTAGGGGCGGGAGGGCCAGGCAATGAGCAGTTCTTC	CASSLGAGGPGNEQFF
TRBD2	TRBV5-1	TRBJ2-7	15	-	TGCGCCAGCAGCTTGGCGGCGACTAGCGGCTACGAGCAGTACTTC	CASSLAATSGYEQYF
-	TRBV7-8	TRBJ2-1	16	-	TGTGCCAGCAGCTTCCCCCCCCCAGGGAGGTTCAATGAGCAGTTCTTC	CASSFPPPGRFNEQFF
TRBD2	TRBV3-1/TRBV3-2	TRBJ2-2	16	-	TGTGCCAGCAGCGGACACTGGCGGGAGATGACCGGGGAGCTGTTTTTT	CASSGHWREMTGELFF
TRBD1	TRBV6-5	TRBJ1-4	14	few	TGTGCCAGTCTGGACAGGGCAACTAATGAAAAACTGTTTTTT	CASLDRATNEKLFF
TRBD2	TRBV19	TRBJ2-1	14	-	TGTGCCAGTAGTACTAGCGGGAGGTACAATGAGCAGTTCTTC	CASSTSGRYNEQFF
-	TRBV5-4	TRBJ2-7	13	-	TGTGCCAGCAGCCAGGATCGAGGGAACGAGCAGTACTTC	CASSQDRGNEQYF
-	TRBV18	TRBJ2-5	12	-	TGTGCCAGCAGCGGGTTGGGTGAGACCCAGTACTTC	CASSGLGETQYF
-	TRBV5-1	TRBJ2-3	16	-	TGCGCCAGCAGACCTCAATTATCGGTAACCACAGATACGCAGTATTTT	CASRPQLSVTTDTQYF
-	TRBV6-1	TRBJ2-3	15	-	TGTGCCAGCAGTGAAAGAGGCGTTGGGTTAGATACGCAGTATTTT	CASSERGVGLDTQYF
-	TRBV12-2	TRBJ2-5	18	-	TGTGCAAGTCGCTTCCTGGGGTTAGCTAGCGGGGTCGAAGAGACCCAGTACTTC	CASRFLGLASGVEETQYF
TRBD1	TRBV7-9	TRBJ2-6	19	-	TGTGCCAGCAGCTTAGCATCTAGGGGGCGCTTGTCTGGGGCCAACGTCCTGACTTTC	CASSLASRGRLSGANVLTF
-	TRBV19	TRBJ2-3	14	few	TGTGCCAGTAGTATACAGAAAAGCACAGATACGCAGTATTTT	CASSIQKSTDTQYF
TRBD2	TRBV6-5	TRBJ2-1	11	few	TGTGCCAGCAGCTCGCTAGCGGGAGAGTTCTTC	CASSSLAGEFF
-	TRBV18	TRBJ2-7	12	-	TGTGCCAGCTCACCGGACAGCTACGAGCAGTACTTC	CASSPDSYEQYF
TRBD1	TRBV19	TRBJ1-2	13	few	TGTGCCAGTAGCCAGGACAGGAGTTATGGCTACACCTTC	CASSQDRSYGYTF
TRBD2	TRBV2	TRBJ2-5	17	-	TGTGCCAGCAGGGGCCTAGCGGGAGGGCTTCACCAAGAGACCCAGTACTTC	CASRGLAGGLHQETQYF
TRBD2	TRBV6-5	TRBJ2-7	15	once	TGTGCCAGCATTAGTGCGGGAGGGTCCGCCTACGAGCAGTACTTC	CASISAGGSAYEQYF
-	TRBV6-2/TRBV6-3	TRBJ2-7	12	-	TGTGCCAGCAGCGGGAGCTCCTACGAGCAGTACTTC	CASSGSSYEQYF
-	TRBV2	TRBJ2-3	15	-	TGTGCCAGCAGTGAAGCGGACAGCGGTTATGATACGCAGTATTTT	CASSEADSGYDTQYF
-	TRBV5-5	TRBJ1-5	15	-	TGTGCCAGCAGCCACTCGAAGGGGGATGATCAGCCCCAGCATTTT	CASSHSKGDDQPQHF
TRBD2	TRBV6-4	TRBJ2-1	14	-	TGTGCCAGCAGTGGGACTAGCGGGAGAACTGAGCAGTTCTTC	CASSGTSGRTEQFF
TRBD1	TRBV19	TRBJ1-5	13	once	TGTGCCAGCGGACAGGGTTCCAATCAGCCCCAGCATTTT	CASGQGSNQPQHF
TRBD1	TRBV28	TRBJ2-1	16	-	TGTGCCAGCAGTTTTCCAAGGACAGGGGGAGGGAATGAGCAGTTCTTC	CASSFPRTGGGNEQFF
-	TRBV7-8	TRBJ2-5	14	-	TGTGCCAGCAGCTCCACCGGAGGAGGAGAGACCCAGTACTTC	CASSSTGGGETQYF
TRBD1	TRBV18	TRBJ1-5	17	-	TGTGCCAGCTCCTACGCATACGGGACAGGGAGCAATCAGCCCCAGCATTTT	CASSYAYGTGSNQPQHF
-	TRBV19	TRBJ1-2	16	-	TGTGCCAGTAGCAGCCGAAGCAGGGCACCTGGCTATGGCTACACCTTC	CASSSRSRAPGYGYTF
-	TRBV19	TRBJ1-5	15	-	TGTGCCAGTATGACAGGAGCCTATAGCAATCAGCCCCAGCATTTT	CASMTGAYSNQPQHF
-	TRBV5-1	TRBJ2-3	13	-	TGCGCCAGCAGCTTGGACGGGGACTATACGCAGTATTTT	CASSLDGDYTQYF
TRBD1	TRBV5-6	TRBJ1-5	15	-	TGTGCCAGCAGCTTGGGGACAGGGTATAATCAGCCCCAGCATTTT	CASSLGTGYNQPQHF
-	TRBV2	TRBJ1-4	14	-	TGTGCCAGCAGGGACATTGCAACTAATGAAAAACTGTTTTTT	CASRDIATNEKLFF
TRBD1	TRBV9	TRBJ2-4	18	-	TGTGCCAGCAGCGCGGGGCCATTAGGGGGACAGGCCAAAAACATTCAGTACTTC	CASSAGPLGGQAKNIQYF
TRBD2	TRBV4-3	TRBJ2-4	16	-	TGCGCCAGCAGCCAAGATTTAGCGGGAGGTAGAAACATTCAGTACTTC	CASSQDLAGGRNIQYF
-	TRBV7-3	TRBJ2-7	15	-	TGTGCCAGCAGCTTTGCTCCGGGCAGGGGCTACGAGCAGTACTTC	CASSFAPGRGYEQYF
-	TRBV4-1	TRBJ1-1	15	-	TGCGCCAGCAGCCGGAACCACGGAGAGAACACTGAAGCTTTCTTT	CASSRNHGENTEAFF
TRBD2	TRBV11-3	TRBJ2-1	16	-	TGTGCCAGCAGCCAATCAGCTAGCGGGAGGGCCGGTGAGCAGTTCTTC	CASSQSASGRAGEQFF
-	TRBV29-1	TRBJ2-6	13	-	TGCAGCGTTGGATCGGCTGGGGCCAACGTCCTGACTTTC	CSVGSAGANVLTF
TRBD1	TRBV6-5	TRBJ1-2	15	-	TGTGCCAGCAGTTACTCGGGGGACAGGGGGCATGGCTACACCTTC	CASSYSGDRGHGYTF
-	TRBV30	TRBJ1-6	15	-	TGTGCCTGGAGTGTATCTGGACAGACTAATTCACCCCTCCACTTT	CAWSVSGQTNSPLHF
-	TRBV28	TRBJ2-5	16	-	TGTGCCAGCAGTCTCCGGTTGCTAAATCCCCCGGAGACCCAGTACTTC	CASSLRLLNPPETQYF